This T cell receptor beta chain originates from a study of OX40 agonist ivuxolimab in advanced cancers. Across the whole study: Ivuxolimab, which patients received intravenously every 2 weeks, was dosed at 0.01 to 10 mg/kg. Every patient in dose escalation had hepatocellular carcinoma, melanoma, renal cell or head and neck cancer.

This clone is a singleton in its sample. Trimming at V came to 5 bases and at J to 4 bases, leaving 8 bases not matched to a gene. The CDR3 is 14 amino acids. Looked up from germline, CDR1 is SGHVS and CDR2 is FNYEAQ. Assay used: immunoSEQ multiplex PCR; TCRdb lists only in-frame clones, some missing. This table holds roughly 80,000 clones, over 90% found once. Here the sequenced sample was CD4+ or CD8+ T cells sorted from blood, taken in a trial of the OX40 agonist ivuxolimab. This TCR came from an adult with an advanced solid tumor such as melanoma, head and neck, liver or kidney cancer. The J gene is TRBJ2-7, the V gene TRBV7-6, with 7 bases aligning to TRBD1. The CDR3 is CASSPGQAGYEQYF. The CDR3 nucleotides read TGTGCCAGCAGCCCCGGACAGGCTGGTTACGAGCAGTACTTC.